This T cell receptor beta chain was documented in a study of kidney transplant recipient with SARS-CoV-2 infection. TCRdb redid the calling of the reads with MiXCR, one entry per CDR3 protein. Among about 240,000 distinct CDR3 sequences listed, around 26% were seen once. CDR3 length: 16 amino acids. Germline CDR1 reads SGDLS; CDR2 reads YYNGEE. Details on this clonotype: A much larger clone sits a single nucleotide away, making a read error possible.

Sequences were derived from a blood sample, sampled at baseline and between days 110 and 120 from a kidney transplant recipient. The chain has TRBV9 and TRBJ1-2; the D is unclear. The source of this sequence is a male patient in his 30s who had COVID-19 and was a kidney transplant recipient. Some T cells may trace back to the graft donor. The CDR3 is CASLKAYSRKTYGYIF. The CDR3 bases are TGTGCCAGCCTTAAGGCGTACTCAAGAAAGACCTATGGCTACATCTTC.